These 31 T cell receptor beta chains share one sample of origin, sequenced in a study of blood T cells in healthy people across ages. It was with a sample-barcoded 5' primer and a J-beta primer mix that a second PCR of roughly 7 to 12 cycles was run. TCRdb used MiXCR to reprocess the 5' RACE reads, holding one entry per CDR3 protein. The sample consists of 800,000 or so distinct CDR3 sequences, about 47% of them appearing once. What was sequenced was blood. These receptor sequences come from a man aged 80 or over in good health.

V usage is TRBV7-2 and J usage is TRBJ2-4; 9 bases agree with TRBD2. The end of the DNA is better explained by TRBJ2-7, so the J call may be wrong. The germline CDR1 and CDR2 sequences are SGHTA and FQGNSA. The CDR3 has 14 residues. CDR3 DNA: TGTGCCAGCAGCCCTCGGACTAGCGCGTACGAGCAGTACTTC. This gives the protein CASSPRTSAYEQYF.

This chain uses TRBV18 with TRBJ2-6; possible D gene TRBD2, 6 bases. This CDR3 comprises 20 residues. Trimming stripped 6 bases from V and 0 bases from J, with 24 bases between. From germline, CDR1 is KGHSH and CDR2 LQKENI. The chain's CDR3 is CASSPAADGTAASGANVLTF. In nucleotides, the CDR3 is TGTGCCAGCTCTCCTGCAGCCGATGGGACTGCCGCCTCTGGGGCCAACGTCCTGACTTTC.

In nucleotides, the CDR3 is TGTGCCAGCAGTGAGAATCACGTATCCGCAGAGACCCAGTACTTC. This translates into CASSENHVSAETQYF. The gene calls are TRBV2 and TRBJ2-5, with D uncertain. This CDR3 is 15 amino acids long. CDR1 and CDR2 from the germline V gene are SNHLY and FYNNEI. Trimming removed 3 bases at V and 4 bases at J, with 15 bases between. The full variable domain, its missing parts supplied by reference TRBV2 and TRBJ2-5, is EPEVTQTPSHQVTQMGQEVILRCVPISNHLYFYWYRQILGQKVEFLVSFYNNEISEKSEIFDDQFSVERPDGSNFTLKIRSTKLEDSAMYFCASSENHVSAETQYFGPGTRLLVL.

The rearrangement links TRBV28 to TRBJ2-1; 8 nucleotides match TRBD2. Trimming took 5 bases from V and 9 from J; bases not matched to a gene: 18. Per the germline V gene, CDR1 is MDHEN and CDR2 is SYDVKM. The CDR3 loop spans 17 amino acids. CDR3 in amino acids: CASSRIRGGTRCGEQFF. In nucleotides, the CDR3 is TGTGCCAGCAGTCGTATACGGGGGGGGACTAGATGTGGTGAGCAGTTCTTC.

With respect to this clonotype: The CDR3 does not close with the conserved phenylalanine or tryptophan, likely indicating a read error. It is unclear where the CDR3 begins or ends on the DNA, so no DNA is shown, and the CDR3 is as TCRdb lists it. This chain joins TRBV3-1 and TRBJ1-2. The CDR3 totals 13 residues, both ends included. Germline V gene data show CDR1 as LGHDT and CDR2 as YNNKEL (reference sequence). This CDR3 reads CASSQDPGMATPS.

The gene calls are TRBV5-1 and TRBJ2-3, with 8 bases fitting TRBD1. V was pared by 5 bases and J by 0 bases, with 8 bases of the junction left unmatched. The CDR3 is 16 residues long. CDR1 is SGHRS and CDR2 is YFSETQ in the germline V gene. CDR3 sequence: CASSYTQGASTDTQYF. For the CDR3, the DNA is TGCGCCAGCAGTTATACTCAGGGGGCTAGCACAGATACGCAGTATTTT.

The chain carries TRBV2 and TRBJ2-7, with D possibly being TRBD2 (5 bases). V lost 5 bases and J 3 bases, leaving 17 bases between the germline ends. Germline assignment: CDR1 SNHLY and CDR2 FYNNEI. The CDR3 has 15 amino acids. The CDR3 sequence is CASSLRAPRDYEQYF. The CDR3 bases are TGTGCCAGCAGTCTCCGGGCCCCCCGGGACTACGAGCAGTACTTC.

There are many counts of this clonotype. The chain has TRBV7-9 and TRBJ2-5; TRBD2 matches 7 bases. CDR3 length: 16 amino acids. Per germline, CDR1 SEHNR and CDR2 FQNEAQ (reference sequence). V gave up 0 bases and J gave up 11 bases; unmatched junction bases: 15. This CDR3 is CASSLAAGVRYNEQYF. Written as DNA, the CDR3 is TGTGCCAGCAGCTTAGCGGCGGGGGTTAGGTACAATGAGCAGTACTTC.

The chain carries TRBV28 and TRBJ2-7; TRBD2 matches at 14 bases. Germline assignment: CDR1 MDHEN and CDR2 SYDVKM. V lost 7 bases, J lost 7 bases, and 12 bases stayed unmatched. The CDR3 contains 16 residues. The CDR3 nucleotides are TGTGCCAGCACAGACCCCGGACTAGCGGGAGGCCGAGAGCAGTACTTC. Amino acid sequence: CASTDPGLAGGREQYF.

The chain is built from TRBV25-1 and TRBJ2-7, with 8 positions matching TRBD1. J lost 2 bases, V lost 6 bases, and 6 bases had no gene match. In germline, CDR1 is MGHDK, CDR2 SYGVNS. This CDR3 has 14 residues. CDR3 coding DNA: TGTGCCAGCAGACCGGACAGGGTCCCCTACGAGCAGTACTTC. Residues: CASRPDRVPYEQYF.

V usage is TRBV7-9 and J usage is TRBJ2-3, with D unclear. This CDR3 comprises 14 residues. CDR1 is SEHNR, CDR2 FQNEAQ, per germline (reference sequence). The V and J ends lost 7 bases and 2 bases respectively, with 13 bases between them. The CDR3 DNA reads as TGTGCCAGCACCGGAAAGCGTACCACAGATACGCAGTATTTT. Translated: CASTGKRTTDTQYF.

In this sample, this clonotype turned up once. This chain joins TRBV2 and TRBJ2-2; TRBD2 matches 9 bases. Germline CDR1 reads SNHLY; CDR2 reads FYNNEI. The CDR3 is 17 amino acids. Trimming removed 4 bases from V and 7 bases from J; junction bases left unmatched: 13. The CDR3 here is CASSVRLAGPLDGELFF. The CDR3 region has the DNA TGTGCCAGCAGTGTAAGGCTAGCGGGACCCCTCGACGGGGAGCTGTTTTTT.

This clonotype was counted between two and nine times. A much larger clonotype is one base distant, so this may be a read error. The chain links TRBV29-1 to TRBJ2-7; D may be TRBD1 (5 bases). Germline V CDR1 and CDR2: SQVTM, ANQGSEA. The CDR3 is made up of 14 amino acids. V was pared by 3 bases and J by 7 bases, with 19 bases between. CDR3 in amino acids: CSVEGRVAGNEQYF. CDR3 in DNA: TGCAGCGTTGAGGGCAGGGTCGCAGGCAATGAGCAGTACTTC.

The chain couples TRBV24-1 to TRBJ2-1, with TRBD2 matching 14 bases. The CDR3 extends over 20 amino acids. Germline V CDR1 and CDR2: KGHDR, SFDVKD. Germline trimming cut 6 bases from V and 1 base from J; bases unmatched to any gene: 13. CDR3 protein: CATSYPTGLAGGLSYNEQFF. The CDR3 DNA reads TGTGCCACCAGTTATCCCACCGGACTAGCGGGAGGCTTGTCCTACAATGAGCAGTTCTTC.

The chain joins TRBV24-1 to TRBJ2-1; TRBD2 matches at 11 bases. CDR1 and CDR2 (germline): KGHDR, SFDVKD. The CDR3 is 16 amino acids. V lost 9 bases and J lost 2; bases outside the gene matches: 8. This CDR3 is CATSLSGRAAYNEQFF. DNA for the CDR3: TGTGCCACCTCTCTTAGCGGGAGGGCCGCCTACAATGAGCAGTTCTTC.

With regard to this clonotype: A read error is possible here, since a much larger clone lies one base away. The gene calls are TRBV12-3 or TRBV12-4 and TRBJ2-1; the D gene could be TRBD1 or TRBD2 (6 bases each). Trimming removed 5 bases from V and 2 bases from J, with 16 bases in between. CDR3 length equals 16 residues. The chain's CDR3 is CASSVTRGETYNEQFF. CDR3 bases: TGTGCCAGCAGTGTTACTAGGGGGGAAACCTACAATGAGCAGTTCTTC.

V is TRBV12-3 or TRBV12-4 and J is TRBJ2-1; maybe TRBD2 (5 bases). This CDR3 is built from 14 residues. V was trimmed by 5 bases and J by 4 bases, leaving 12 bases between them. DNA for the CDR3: TGTGCCAGCAGTCCAGACGGGGTTTACAATGAGCAGTTCTTC. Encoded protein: CASSPDGVYNEQFF.

The chain's CDR3 is CASSEFKRGGGDTQYF. CDR3 sequence (DNA): TGTGCCAGCAGCGAATTTAAGAGGGGAGGCGGGGATACGCAGTATTTT. This chain joins TRBV28 and TRBJ2-3; D is possibly TRBD2 (6 bases). Per the germline V gene, CDR1 is MDHEN and CDR2 is SYDVKM. The V end lost 6 bases, the J end lost 6 bases, and 22 bases lay between the germline ends. CDR3 length: 16 amino acids.

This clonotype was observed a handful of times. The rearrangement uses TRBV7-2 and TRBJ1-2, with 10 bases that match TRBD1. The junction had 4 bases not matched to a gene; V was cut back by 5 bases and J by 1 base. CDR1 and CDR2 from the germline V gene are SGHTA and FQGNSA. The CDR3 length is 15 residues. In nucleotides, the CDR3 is TGTGCCAGCAGCCCTCGGACAGGGGGTAACTATGGCTACACCTTC. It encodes CASSPRTGGNYGYTF.

The CDR3 sequence: CASSEAQGIGEQYF. The CDR3 coding sequence is TGTGCCAGCAGTGAAGCTCAGGGGATAGGGGAGCAGTACTTC. This sequence joins TRBV2 and TRBJ2-7; weak D call: TRBD1 (6 bases). Germline values: CDR1 SNHLY, CDR2 FYNNEI. CDR3 length equals 14 residues. Trimming took 0 bases from V and 7 from J, leaving 13 bases between them.

The CDR3: CASSLLQGTHYNEQFF. The CDR3 nucleotides are TGTGCCAGCAGCTTACTACAGGGGACCCACTACAATGAGCAGTTCTTC. The chain uses TRBV9 and TRBJ2-1, with TRBD1 identical over 7 bases. The CDR3 consists of 16 residues. In germline, CDR1 is SGDLS, CDR2 YYNGEE. V lost 4 bases and J lost 3; bases outside the gene matches: 10.

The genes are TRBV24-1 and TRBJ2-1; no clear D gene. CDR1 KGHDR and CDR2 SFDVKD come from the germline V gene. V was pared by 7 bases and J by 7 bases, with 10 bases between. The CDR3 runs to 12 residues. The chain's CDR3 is CATSLDFNEQFF. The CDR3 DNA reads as TGTGCCACCAGCCTTGATTTTAATGAGCAGTTCTTC.

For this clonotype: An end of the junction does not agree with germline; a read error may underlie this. CDR3 protein: CSARAQGSSCEQYF. The CDR3, as DNA: TGCAGTGCTAGGGCACAGGGGAGCTCCTGCGAGCAGTACTTC. The chain has TRBV20-1 and TRBJ2-7, with 7 nucleotides matching TRBD1. Germline values: CDR1 DFQATT, CDR2 SNEGSKA (reference sequence). The CDR3 totals 14 residues.

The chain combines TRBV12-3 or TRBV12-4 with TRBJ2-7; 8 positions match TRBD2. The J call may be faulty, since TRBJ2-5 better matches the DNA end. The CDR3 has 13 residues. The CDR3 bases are TGTGCCAGCAGAGCAGCGGGAGTAGAGACCCAGTACTTC. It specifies CASRAAGVETQYF.

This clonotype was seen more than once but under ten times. CDR3 protein: CASSLKFGSGRLNEQFF. The DNA for the CDR3 is TGTGCCAGCAGCTTAAAGTTCGGCAGCGGGAGATTAAATGAGCAGTTCTTC. V gene TRBV7-3 combines with J gene TRBJ2-1; 8 nucleotides align to TRBD2. Germline V gene sequence: CDR1 SGHTA, CDR2 FQGTGA. After removal of 1 base from V and 7 bases from J, the junction contained 12 bases not matched to a gene. The CDR3 runs to 17 residues.

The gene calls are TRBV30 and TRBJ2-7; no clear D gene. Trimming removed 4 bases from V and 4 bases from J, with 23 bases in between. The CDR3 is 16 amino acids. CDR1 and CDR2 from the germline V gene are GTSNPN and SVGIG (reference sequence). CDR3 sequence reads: CAWNIGFPSAGYEQYF. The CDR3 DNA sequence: TGTGCCTGGAATATAGGGTTCCCCTCCGCCGGGTACGAGCAGTACTTC.

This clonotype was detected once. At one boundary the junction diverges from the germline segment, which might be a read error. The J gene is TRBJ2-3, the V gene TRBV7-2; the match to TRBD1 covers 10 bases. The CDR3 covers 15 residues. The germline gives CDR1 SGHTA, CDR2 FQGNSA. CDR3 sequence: CASSRQGARTDTQYF. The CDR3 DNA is TGTGCCAGCAGCAGACAGGGGGCCCGCACAGATACACAGTATTTT.

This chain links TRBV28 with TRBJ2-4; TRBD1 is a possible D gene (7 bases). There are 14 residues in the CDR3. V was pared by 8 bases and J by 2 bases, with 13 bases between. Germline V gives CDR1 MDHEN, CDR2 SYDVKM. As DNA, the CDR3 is TGTGCCAGCGAGACAGGGAGGTCCAAAAACATTCAGTACTTC. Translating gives CASETGRSKNIQYF.

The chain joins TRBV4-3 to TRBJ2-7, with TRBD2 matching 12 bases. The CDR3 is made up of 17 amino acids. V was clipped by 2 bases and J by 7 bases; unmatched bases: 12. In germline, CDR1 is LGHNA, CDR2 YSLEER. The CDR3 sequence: CASSQQMVTSGRNEQYF. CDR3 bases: TGCGCCAGCAGCCAACAGATGGTAACTAGCGGGAGGAATGAGCAGTACTTC.

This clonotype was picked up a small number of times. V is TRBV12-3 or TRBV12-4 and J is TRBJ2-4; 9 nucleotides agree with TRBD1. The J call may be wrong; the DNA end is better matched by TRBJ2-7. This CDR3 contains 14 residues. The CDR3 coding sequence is TGTGCCAGCAGTTCCGGGACAGGGTACGTCGAGCAGTACTTC. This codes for CASSSGTGYVEQYF.

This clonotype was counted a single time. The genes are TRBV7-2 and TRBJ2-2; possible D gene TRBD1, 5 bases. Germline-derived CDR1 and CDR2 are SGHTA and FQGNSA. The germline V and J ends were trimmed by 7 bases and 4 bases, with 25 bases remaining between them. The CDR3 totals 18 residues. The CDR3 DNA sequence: TGTGCCAGCACCTTCCAGGGCCAGGTTGGGTGGAGCACCGGGGAGCTGTTTTTT. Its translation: CASTFQGQVGWSTGELFF.